The entry below describes one TCR beta chain. The data derive from a study of T cell clonotyping in hematopoietic cell transplantation. Time point reported: recipient sample about 28 days before transplant, after cytoreduction. The table came from immunoSEQ multiplex PCR; TCRdb's copy has only in-frame clones and leaves some out. Counted here are approximately 26,000 clones, 75% to 85% occurring once; the ten biggest clones make up about 24%. The germline V gene has CDR1 SQVTM and CDR2 ANQGSEA. The CDR3 spans 13 residues. Trimming stripped 6 bases from V and 0 bases from J, with 12 bases between. The V call is TRBV29-1, the J call TRBJ2-7; D is uncertain. The source is a woman aged 60 to 75 with acute myeloid leukemia. Some clones in this sample may be carry-over from other donors' samples. Here the sequenced sample was peripheral blood mononuclear cells, taken before stem cell transplant. This CDR3 is CSVSSESSYEQYF. As DNA, the CDR3 is TGCAGCGTATCTAGTGAGAGCTCCTACGAGCAGTACTTC.